A selection of T cell receptor beta chains follows, all from one sample in a study of PD-1 blockade in classical Hodgkin lymphoma. Here immunoSEQ multiplex PCR was the method, and the copy in TCRdb shows in-frame clones only, minus some. Here the sample spans fewer than 20,000 clones, less than 85% being singletons. The sample in question was peripheral blood mononuclear cells (PBMCs), obtained at baseline. The receptors derive from a human donor with classical Hodgkin lymphoma. Both conserved end residues are part of each CDR3. The D gene is left open where the match is weak. Size values are once, few and many counts, or a class for expanded clones, and some rows have none.

V	J	length	size	D	DNA	CDR3
TRBV5-6	TRBJ2-3	12	NA	NA	TGTGCCAGCAGCGCCCCATCAGATACGCAGTATTTT	CASSAPSDTQYF
TRBV5-1	TRBJ1-2	13	NA	TRBD1	TGCGCCAGCAGCTTTGACAGGGTGAGAGGCTACACCTTC	CASSFDRVRGYTF
TRBV7-6	TRBJ1-4	14	NA	NA	TGTGCCAGCAGGTTGGGGGATGGTAATGAAAAACTGTTTTTT	CASRLGDGNEKLFF
TRBV28	TRBJ1-1	16	NA	TRBD1	TGTGCCAGCAGTTCCAGGACAGGGGGCCCGAACACTGAAGCTTTCTTT	CASSSRTGGPNTEAFF
TRBV27	TRBJ2-7	14	NA	TRBD2	TGTGCCAGCAGTTTTGCGGGGGGGCCGAGGGAGCAGTACTTC	CASSFAGGPREQYF
TRBV4-1	TRBJ1-2	14	large	TRBD1	TGCGCCAGCAGCCAAACAGGGGGGGGTTATGGCTACACCTTC	CASSQTGGGYGYTF
TRBV4-1	TRBJ1-4	13	NA	NA	TGCGCCAGCAGCCAAGGGTCTAATGAAAAACTGTTTTTT	CASSQGSNEKLFF
TRBV15	TRBJ2-2	17	NA	TRBD2	TGTGCCACCAGCAGAGATGGGCCTAGCGGGGGCGACGGGGAGCTGTTTTTT	CATSRDGPSGGDGELFF
TRBV13	TRBJ1-1	16	once	TRBD1	TGTGCCAGCAGTAGTGGGACAGGGGGCGGATGGACTGAAGCTTTCTTT	CASSSGTGGGWTEAFF
TRBV4-3	TRBJ1-6	16	few	TRBD1	TGCGCCAGCAGCCAAGCCATGACAGGGGTCAGTTCACCCCTCCACTTT	CASSQAMTGVSSPLHF
TRBV19	TRBJ1-1	15	NA	NA	TGTGCCAGTGGGGTGAGGGGCGGGATGAACACTGAAGCTTTCTTT	CASGVRGGMNTEAFF
TRBV5-5	TRBJ2-5	15	NA	NA	TGTGCCAGCAGCTTGGTGGCGGGGCGTGGGGAGACCCAGTACTTC	CASSLVAGRGETQYF
TRBV6-5	TRBJ1-5	15	few	NA	TGTGCCAGCAGTTACTCCGCGGCTAGCAATCAGCCCCAGCATTTT	CASSYSAASNQPQHF
TRBV6-6	TRBJ2-4	13	once	NA	TGTGCCAGCAGTTACTCGAATAAGGACATTCAGTACTTC	CASSYSNKDIQYF
TRBV7-9	TRBJ2-7	15	NA	TRBD1	TGTGCCAGCAGCTCACCGGGACAGGGTGACAACGAGCAGTACTTC	CASSSPGQGDNEQYF
TRBV2	TRBJ1-1	13	NA	TRBD1	TGTGCCAGCGGGGGACAGGGGATGACTGAAGCTTTCTTT	CASGGQGMTEAFF
TRBV7-2	TRBJ1-1	13	NA	NA	TGTGCCAGCAGCTTAGGAACCTCGGAGGTTGCTTTCTTT	CASSLGTSEVAFF
TRBV4-2	TRBJ2-7	14	NA	NA	TGTGCCAGCAGCCAAGAGAGACAGTCCTACGAGCAGTACTTC	CASSQERQSYEQYF
TRBV11-2	TRBJ1-6	15	NA	NA	TGTGCCAGCAGCATGATTTCGGGATTAGGATCACCCCTCCACTTT	CASSMISGLGSPLHF
TRBV28	TRBJ2-3	14	NA	NA	TGTGCCAGCAGTCCAGGGTGGTCCACAGATACGCAGTATTTT	CASSPGWSTDTQYF
TRBV5-6	TRBJ2-4	14	NA	TRBD1	TGTGCCAGCAGCCCTCGACAGGGGGTGAACATTCAGTACTTC	CASSPRQGVNIQYF
TRBV27	TRBJ1-2	13	NA	TRBD1	TGTGCCAGCAGTCTCAGGGGGCGCGCTGGCTACACCTTC	CASSLRGRAGYTF
TRBV6-5	TRBJ1-2	15	NA	TRBD1	TGTGCCAGCAGATCAGGACAGGGACGCGACTATGGCTACACCTTC	CASRSGQGRDYGYTF
TRBV13	TRBJ1-2	14	NA	TRBD1	TGTGCCAGCAGCTCGGTATCCGGGACAGGGGGCTACACCTTC	CASSSVSGTGGYTF
TRBV11-2	TRBJ2-5	18	NA	NA	TGTGCCAGCAGCTCATTAGGGGGTAGGAGGGAGGGCGGCGAGACCCAGTACTTC	CASSSLGGRREGGETQYF
TRBV6-5	TRBJ1-2	11	NA	NA	TGTGCCAGCAGTGATTACTATGGCTACACCTTC	CASSDYYGYTF
TRBV7-2	TRBJ1-2	15	NA	NA	TGTGCCAGCAGCTTCTTTGATGAGGACATCTATGGCTACACCTTC	CASSFFDEDIYGYTF
TRBV11-2	TRBJ1-1	15	once	NA	TGTGCCAGCAGACCATTTTCGGGCAGTTCGAATGAAGCTTTCTTT	CASRPFSGSSNEAFF
TRBV10-3	TRBJ2-7	12	NA	NA	TGTGCCATCAGTGTGGAGCGCAGAGAGCAGTACTTC	CAISVERREQYF
TRBV7-6	TRBJ1-5	13	few	NA	TGTGCCAGCAGCCCTTGGAGCAATCAGCCCCAGCATTTT	CASSPWSNQPQHF
TRBV7-9	TRBJ1-6	14	NA	NA	TGTGCCAGCGGACCCGGGAAAGGTGGATCACCCCTCCACTTT	CASGPGKGGSPLHF
TRBV6-5	TRBJ1-4	11	NA	NA	TGTGCCAGCAGTTACAATGAAAAACTGTTTTTT	CASSYNEKLFF
TRBV9	TRBJ2-3	15	NA	TRBD2	TGTGCCAGCAGCGTAGCCGGGGGGGGCACAGATACGCAGTATTTT	CASSVAGGGTDTQYF
TRBV4-3	TRBJ1-1	16	NA	NA	TGCGCCAGCAGCCAAGAAGGCGAGGGGAGGGACACTGAAGCTTTCTTT	CASSQEGEGRDTEAFF
TRBV4-1	TRBJ1-1	13	NA	TRBD1	TGCGCCAGCAGCCCGACAGGGAGCACTGAAGCTTTCTTT	CASSPTGSTEAFF